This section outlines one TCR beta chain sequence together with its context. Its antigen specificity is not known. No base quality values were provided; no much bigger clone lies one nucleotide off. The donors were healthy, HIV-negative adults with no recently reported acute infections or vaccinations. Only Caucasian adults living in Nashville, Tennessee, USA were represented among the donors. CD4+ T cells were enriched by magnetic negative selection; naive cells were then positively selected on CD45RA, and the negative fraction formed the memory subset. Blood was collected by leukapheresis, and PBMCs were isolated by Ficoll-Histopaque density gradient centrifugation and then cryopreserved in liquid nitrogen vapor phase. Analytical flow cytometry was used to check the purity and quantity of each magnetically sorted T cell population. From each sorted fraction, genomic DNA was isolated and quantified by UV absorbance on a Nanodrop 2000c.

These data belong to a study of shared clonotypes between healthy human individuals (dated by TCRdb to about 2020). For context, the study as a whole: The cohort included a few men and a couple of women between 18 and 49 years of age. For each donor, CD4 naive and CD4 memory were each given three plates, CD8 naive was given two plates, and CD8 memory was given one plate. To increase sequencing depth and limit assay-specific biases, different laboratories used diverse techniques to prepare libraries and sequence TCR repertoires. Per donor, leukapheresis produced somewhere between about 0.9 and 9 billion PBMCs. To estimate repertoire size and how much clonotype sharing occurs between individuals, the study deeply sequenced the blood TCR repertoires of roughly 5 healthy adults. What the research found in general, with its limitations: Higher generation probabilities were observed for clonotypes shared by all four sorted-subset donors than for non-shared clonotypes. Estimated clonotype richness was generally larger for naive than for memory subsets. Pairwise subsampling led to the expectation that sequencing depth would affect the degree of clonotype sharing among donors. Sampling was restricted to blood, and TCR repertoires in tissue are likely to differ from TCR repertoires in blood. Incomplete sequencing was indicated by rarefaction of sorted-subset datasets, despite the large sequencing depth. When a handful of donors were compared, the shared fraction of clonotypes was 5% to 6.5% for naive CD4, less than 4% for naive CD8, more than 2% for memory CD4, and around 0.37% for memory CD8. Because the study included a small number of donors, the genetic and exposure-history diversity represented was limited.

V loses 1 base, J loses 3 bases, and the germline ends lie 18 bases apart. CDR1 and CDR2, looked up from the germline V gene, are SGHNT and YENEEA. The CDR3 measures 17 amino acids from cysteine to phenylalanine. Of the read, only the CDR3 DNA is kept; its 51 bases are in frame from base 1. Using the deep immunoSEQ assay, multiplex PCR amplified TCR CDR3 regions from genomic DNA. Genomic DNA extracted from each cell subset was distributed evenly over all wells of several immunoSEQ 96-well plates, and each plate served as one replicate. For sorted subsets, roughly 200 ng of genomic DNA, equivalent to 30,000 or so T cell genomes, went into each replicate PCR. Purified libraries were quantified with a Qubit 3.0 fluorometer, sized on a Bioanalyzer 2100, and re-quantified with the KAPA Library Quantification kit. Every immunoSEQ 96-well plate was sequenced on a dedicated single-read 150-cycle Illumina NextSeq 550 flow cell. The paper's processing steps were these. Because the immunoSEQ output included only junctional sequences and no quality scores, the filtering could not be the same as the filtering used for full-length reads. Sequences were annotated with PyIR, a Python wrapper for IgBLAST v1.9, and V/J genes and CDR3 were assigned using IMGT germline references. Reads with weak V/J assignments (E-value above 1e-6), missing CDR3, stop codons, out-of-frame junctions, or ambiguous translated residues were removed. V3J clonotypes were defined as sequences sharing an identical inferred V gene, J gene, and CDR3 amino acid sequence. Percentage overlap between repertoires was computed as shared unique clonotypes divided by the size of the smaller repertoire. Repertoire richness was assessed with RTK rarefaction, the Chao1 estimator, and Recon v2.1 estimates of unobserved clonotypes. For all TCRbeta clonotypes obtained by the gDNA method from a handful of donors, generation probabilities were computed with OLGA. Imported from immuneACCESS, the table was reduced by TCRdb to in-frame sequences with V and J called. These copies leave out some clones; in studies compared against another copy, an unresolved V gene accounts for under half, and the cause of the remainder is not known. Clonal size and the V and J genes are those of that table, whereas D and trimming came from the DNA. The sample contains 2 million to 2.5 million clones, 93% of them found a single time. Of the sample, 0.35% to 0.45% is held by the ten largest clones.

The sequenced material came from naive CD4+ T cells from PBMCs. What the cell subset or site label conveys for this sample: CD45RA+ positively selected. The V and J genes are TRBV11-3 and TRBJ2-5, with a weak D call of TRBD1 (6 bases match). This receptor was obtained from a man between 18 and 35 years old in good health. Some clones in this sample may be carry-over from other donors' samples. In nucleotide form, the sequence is TGTGCCAGCAGCTTAGGTTCCAGGGGCCGTGGGGAAGAGACCCAGTACTTC. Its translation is CASSLGSRGRGEETQYF.